This paragraph covers one TCR beta chain sequence. These data originate in a study of T-cell reconstitution after alpha-beta-depleted transplantation in children. For TCRbeta, the library was prepared with unique molecular identifiers. Via MiXCR, TCRdb re-called the PCR reads, giving one row per CDR3 protein. The sample yields 700,000 to 950,000 distinct CDR3 sequences, roughly 15% seen once. Germline V gene lookup returns CDR1 SEHNR and CDR2 FQNEAQ (reference sequence). This CDR3 has 17 residues. Trimming removed 0 bases at V and 7 bases at J, with 19 bases between. This sample comprised PBMCs, mostly from graft donor cells, obtained 360 days after TCRalphabeta/CD19-depleted stem cell transplant. This rearrangement joins TRBV7-9 to TRBJ2-4; tentative D call: TRBD2 (5 bases). The TCR comes from a male patient between 10 and 17 years old who had a stem cell transplant for acute lymphoblastic leukemia, so the T cells may come from the graft donor. The CDR3 spells CASSLARLTTDVNIQYF. CDR3 sequence (DNA): TGTGCCAGCAGCTTAGCGCGACTAACTACCGATGTCAACATTCAGTACTTC.